This TCR beta chain emerged from a study of read filtering for tumor transcriptome and immune sequencing. Study-level information: Among patients, approximately 17 were male and more than 11 female, aged about 47 to 85 (mean roughly 64). R-ISS stage counts were roughly eight for I, around 17 for II, 6 or 7 for III.

There are 12 residues in the CDR3. The V end lost 7 bases, the J end lost 0 bases, and 10 bases lay between the germline ends. Germline values: CDR1 SQVTM, CDR2 ANQGSEA. This library used roughly 400 ng RNA and molecular barcoded adaptors spanning alpha/delta and beta/gamma chains. TCRdb passed the reads through MiXCR, listing each CDR3 protein once. The sample carries about 46,000 distinct CDR3 sequences, 20% recorded once. Bone marrow was sampled from every patient at the time of active disease. This clonotype was detected many times. Material for sequencing was a population of CD138-negative cells sorted from bone marrow. This TCR was sampled from a donor at least 40 years old with multiple myeloma. The V call is TRBV29-1, the J call TRBJ2-7; no definite D call. The CDR3 nucleotides are TGCAGCGCTTCATCGTCCTCCTACGAGCAGTACTTC. Translating gives CSASSSSYEQYF.